This TCR beta chain appears in the sequencing data of a study of breast tumors, draining lymph nodes, adjacent tissues. The lymph nodes were axillary draining lymph nodes from breast cancer patients. Study-wide results and limits: That most tumor T cells come from lymph nodes remained unproven. Tumor TCR diversity was below lymph nodes but above nontumor tissue. Data fit most tumor T cells coming from lymph node, expanding in tumor. Luminal-like breast cancer showed significantly greater tumor-nontumor repertoire similarity than basal-like breast cancer did.

Via MiXCR, TCRdb re-called the multiplex PCR reads, giving one row per CDR3 protein. Here the sample spans approximately 280,000 distinct CDR3 sequences, over 25% being singletons. This clonotype was seen a single time. Its antigen is not identified. The sequence derives from a female donor with breast cancer. Some clones in this sample may be carry-over from other donors' samples. Source material: axillary lymph node tissue.

The CDR3 is CASSPPRTEQETQHF. Written as DNA, the CDR3 is TGTGCCAGCTCACCACCCCGGACTGAACAAGAGACCCAGCATTTT. The genes are TRBV18 and TRBJ1-5; D is unresolved. This CDR3 is built from 15 residues. Trimming stripped 0 bases from V and 11 bases from J, with 17 bases between. The V gene's germline CDR1 is KGHSH and CDR2 LQKENI. Complete variable domain (other parts from reference TRBV18 and TRBJ1-5): NAGVMQNPRHLVRRRGQEARLRCSPMKGHSHVYWYRQLPEEGLKFMVYLQKENIIDESGMPKERFSAEFPKEGPSILRIQQVVRGDSAAYFCASSPPRTEQETQHFGDGTRLSIL.